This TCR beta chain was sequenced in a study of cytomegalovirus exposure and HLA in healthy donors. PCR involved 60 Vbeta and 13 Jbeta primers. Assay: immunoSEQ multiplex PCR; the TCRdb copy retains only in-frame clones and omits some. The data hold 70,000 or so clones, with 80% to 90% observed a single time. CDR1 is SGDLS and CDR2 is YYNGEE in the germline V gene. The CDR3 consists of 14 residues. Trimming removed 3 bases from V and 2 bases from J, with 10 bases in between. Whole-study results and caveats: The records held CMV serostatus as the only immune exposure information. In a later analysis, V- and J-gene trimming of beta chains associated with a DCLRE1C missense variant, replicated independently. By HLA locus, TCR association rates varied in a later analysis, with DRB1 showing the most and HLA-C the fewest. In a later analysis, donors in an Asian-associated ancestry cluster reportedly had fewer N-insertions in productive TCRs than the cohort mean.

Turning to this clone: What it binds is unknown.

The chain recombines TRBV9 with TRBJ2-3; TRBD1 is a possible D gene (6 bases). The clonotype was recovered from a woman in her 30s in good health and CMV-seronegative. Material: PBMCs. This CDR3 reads CASSAQGFTDTQYF. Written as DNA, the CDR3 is TGTGCCAGCAGCGCACAGGGATTCACAGATACGCAGTATTTT.